This section outlines one T cell receptor beta chain sequence together with its context. The target antigen is unknown. These data belong to a study of cytomegalovirus exposure and HLA in healthy donors. Broader study findings: Sequencing likely generated an artifact that appeared as a cluster of highly shared sequence variants.

The CDR3 runs to 18 residues. Germline CDR1 SNHLY, CDR2 FYNNEI. V dropped 0 bases and J dropped 3 bases, with 15 bases sitting between them. Use of 60 Vbeta and 13 Jbeta primers characterized the PCR. Sequenced by immunoSEQ multiplex PCR; TCRdb stores in-frame clones only, minus some. The table lists approximately 78,000 clones, 60% to 75% of them singletons. Sequencing was done on a sample of PBMCs. The chain links TRBV2 to TRBJ2-6, with TRBD1 as a possible D gene (6 bases). The source of this sequence is a man aged 35-49 years in good health and CMV-seropositive. The CDR3 DNA reads TGTGCCAGCAGTGAAGCGGGAACAGGGTGGATTGGGGCCAACGTCCTGACTTTC. Translating gives CASSEAGTGWIGANVLTF.